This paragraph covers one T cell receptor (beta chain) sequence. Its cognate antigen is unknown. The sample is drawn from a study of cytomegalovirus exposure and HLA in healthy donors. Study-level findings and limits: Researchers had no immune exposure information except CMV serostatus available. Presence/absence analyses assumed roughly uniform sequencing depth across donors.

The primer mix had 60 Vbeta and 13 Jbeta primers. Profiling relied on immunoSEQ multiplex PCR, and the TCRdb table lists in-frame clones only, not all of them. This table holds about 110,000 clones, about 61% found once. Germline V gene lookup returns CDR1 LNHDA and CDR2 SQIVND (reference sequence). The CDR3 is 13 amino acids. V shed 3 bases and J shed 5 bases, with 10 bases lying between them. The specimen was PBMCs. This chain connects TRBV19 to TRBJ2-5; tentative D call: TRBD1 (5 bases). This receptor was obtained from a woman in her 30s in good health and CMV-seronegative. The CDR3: CASSIGAIETQYF. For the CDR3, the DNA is TGTGCCAGTAGTATTGGGGCTATCGAGACCCAGTACTTC.